These 11 T cell receptor beta chains were all obtained from the same sample, sequenced in a study of T cells in localized non-small cell lung cancer. Clones were sequenced by immunoSEQ multiplex PCR, and TCRdb holds only the in-frame ones, with some missing. The data hold roughly 19,000 clones, with 75% to 85% observed a single time. The input for sequencing was peripheral blood, taken before any cancer treatment. These receptors all stem from a man aged 40 to 69 with stage I lung adenocarcinoma.

The V call is TRBV12-5, the J call TRBJ1-1; D is undetermined. Deletions cut 1 base from V and 5 bases from J, with 2 bases between. The CDR3 is made up of 11 amino acids. Germline V lookup: CDR1 LGHNT, CDR2 FRNRAP. CDR3 bases: TGTGCTAGTGGTTTGGGGACTGAAGCTTTCTTT. It yields the protein CASGLGTEAFF.

The rearrangement uses TRBV7-3 and TRBJ2-3; D not resolved. The germline V gene encodes CDR1 SGHTA and CDR2 FQGTGA. The CDR3 covers 16 residues. V was trimmed by 2 bases and J by 2 bases, leaving 14 bases between them. CDR3 amino acids: CASSLVGGYSTDTQYF. CDR3 nucleotides: TGTGCCAGCAGCTTAGTTGGCGGCTATTCCACAGATACGCAGTATTTT.

The chain combines TRBV2 with TRBJ1-1; D is ambiguous. Germline CDR1 SNHLY, CDR2 FYNNEI. The CDR3 has 12 amino acids. Trimming took off 3 bases at V and 3 bases at J, with 5 bases between the two ends. CDR3 in DNA: TGTGCCAGCAGTGAGGAGTACACTGAAGCTTTCTTT. Its protein is CASSEEYTEAFF.

The chain joins TRBV30 to TRBJ2-5, with TRBD1 matching over 8 bases. CDR3 length: 14 residues. Germline loops: CDR1 GTSNPN, CDR2 SVGIG (reference sequence). V was pared by 4 bases and J by 5 bases, with 9 bases of the junction left unmatched. The CDR3 nucleotides read TGTGCCTGGATTCGGCAGGGGGCAAGGGAGACCCAGTACTTC. This translates into CAWIRQGARETQYF.

This chain joins TRBV6-1 and TRBJ2-7, with 10 positions matching TRBD1. The CDR3 contains 17 residues. The ends lost 4 bases at V and 5 bases at J; junction bases unmatched: 14. Germline V lookup: CDR1 MNHNS, CDR2 SASEGT. The DNA for the CDR3 is TGTGCCAGCAGTGTCCGGGACAGGGGTTTTTTGGACAACGAGCAGTACTTC. This codes for CASSVRDRGFLDNEQYF.

V usage is TRBV27 and J usage is TRBJ2-5; 7 nucleotides line up with TRBD1. Per the germline V gene, CDR1 is MNHEY and CDR2 is SMNVEV (reference sequence). This CDR3 has 13 amino acids. V shed 8 bases and J 4 bases; nucleotides not matched to a gene: 7. In DNA form, the CDR3 reads TGTGCCAGCGGATACAGGGGAAGAGAGACCCAGTACTTC. This sequence encodes CASGYRGRETQYF.

With respect to this clone: Other DNA sequences from this sample encode an identical CDR3 as well. This chain links TRBV5-1 with TRBJ2-2; 8 bases agree with TRBD1. The CDR3 runs to 17 residues. The J segment lost 3 bases and the V segment lost 4 bases, leaving 11 bases of the junction unmatched. Germline loops: CDR1 SGHRS, CDR2 YFSETQ. The chain's CDR3 is CASSPGQGAKDTGELFF. The CDR3, as DNA: TGCGCCAGCAGCCCCGGGCAGGGGGCGAAGGACACCGGGGAGCTGTTTTTT.

The V call is TRBV2, the J call TRBJ2-5; D may be TRBD2 (6 bases). The CDR3 is made up of 14 amino acids. CDR1 and CDR2 (germline): SNHLY, FYNNEI. V gave up 6 bases and J gave up 4 bases, with 15 bases separating them. The CDR3 sequence is CASRGGLDGETQYF. In DNA, the CDR3 is TGTGCCAGCAGGGGGGGACTCGATGGAGAGACCCAGTACTTC.

The V and J genes are TRBV5-4 and TRBJ1-5; D is unclear. V lost 2 bases to trimming and J lost 3 bases, with 6 bases between them. The CDR3 sequence is 13 residues long. From germline, CDR1 is SGHNT and CDR2 YYREEE (reference sequence). The CDR3 DNA is TGTGCCAGCAGCTTCGGGCCCAATCAGCCCCAGCATTTT. This encodes CASSFGPNQPQHF.

This chain uses TRBV19 with TRBJ1-1, with D possibly being TRBD1 (5 bases). This CDR3 comprises 14 residues. V shed 8 bases and J shed 1 base, with 14 bases lying between them. Germline V gives CDR1 LNHDA, CDR2 SQIVND (reference sequence). CDR3 coding DNA: TGTGCCAGTTGTTCGTGGGGGAGGAACACTGAAGCTTTCTTT. This translates into CASCSWGRNTEAFF.

CDR3 protein: CASSLRTGYMNTEAFF. In DNA, the CDR3 is TGTGCCAGCAGCCTAAGGACAGGATACATGAACACTGAAGCTTTCTTT. The chain combines TRBV5-8 with TRBJ1-1, with 7 positions matching TRBD1. The V and J ends lost 4 bases and 0 bases, in that order; junction bases with no gene match: 9. The germline V gene has CDR1 SGHTS and CDR2 YDEGEE. The CDR3 loop spans 16 amino acids.